This T cell receptor beta chain was recovered during a study of CD8+CD57+ T cells in acquired aplastic anemia. Study-wide points: Twenty-nine shared CD8+ CDR3s appeared highly expressed within patients' immunodominant clones.

The CDR3 length is 14 residues. Germline lookup yields CDR1 MNHEY and CDR2 SMNVEV (reference sequence). The V end lost 0 bases, the J end lost 6 bases, and 9 bases lay between the germline ends. Only a few counts were recorded for this clonotype. The antigen is undetermined. Genomic DNA, the template, was used for profiling of the TCR beta VDJ and CDR3. Using its own MiXCR run on the reads, TCRdb lists one record per CDR3 protein. The profile shows about 81,000 distinct CDR3 sequences, around 42% of them singletons. This receptor was identified in a human donor in good health, serving as a control. Sequenced: sorted CD4+, CD8+, or CD8+CD57+ T cells (not recorded which) from PBMCs. V usage is TRBV27 and J usage is TRBJ2-1; D is undetermined. As DNA, the CDR3 is TGTGCCAGCAGTTTATCCAGACCGGGCAATGAGCAGTTCTTC. Its protein is CASSLSRPGNEQFF.